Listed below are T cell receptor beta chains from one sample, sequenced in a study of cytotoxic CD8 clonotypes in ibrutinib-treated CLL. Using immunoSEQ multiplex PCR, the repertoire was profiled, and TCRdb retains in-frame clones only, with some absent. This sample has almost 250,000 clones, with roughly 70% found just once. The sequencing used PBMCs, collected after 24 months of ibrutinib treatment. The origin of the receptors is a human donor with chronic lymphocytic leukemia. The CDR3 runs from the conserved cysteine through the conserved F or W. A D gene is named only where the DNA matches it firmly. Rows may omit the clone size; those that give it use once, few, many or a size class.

CSATDISYNEQFF | TGCTCTGCCACGGACATCTCCTACAATGAGCAGTTCTTC | . | TRBJ2-1 | TRBV11-2 | .
CASMGRGRLEQFF | TGTGCCAGTATGGGCAGGGGTCGGCTTGAGCAGTTCTTC | few | TRBJ2-1 | TRBV19 | .
CASSLWEFRSSGSATDTQYF | TGTGCCAGCAGCCTATGGGAGTTCCGGTCGAGCGGGAGTGCCACAGATACGCAGTATTTT | . | TRBJ2-3 | TRBV7-8 | TRBD2
CASSRLAGYNEQFF | TGTGCCAGCAGTAGACTAGCGGGGTACAATGAGCAGTTCTTC | . | TRBJ2-1 | TRBV6-5 | TRBD2
CASSPPTKGEQYF | TGTGCCAGCAGCCCCCCGACCAAAGGGGAGCAGTACTTC | once | TRBJ2-7 | TRBV9 | .
CASRRLGTSGANTQYF | TGTGCCAGCAGACGCCTTGGGACTAGCGGGGCCAATACGCAGTATTTT | . | TRBJ2-3 | TRBV7-2 | TRBD2
CASRSRESSGANVLTF | TGTGCCAGCAGGTCGAGAGAGAGCTCTGGGGCCAACGTCCTGACTTTC | once | TRBJ2-6 | TRBV2 | .
CASSYFLGVAQETQYF | TGTGCCAGCAGTTACTTCCTTGGGGTAGCGCAAGAGACCCAGTACTTC | . | TRBJ2-5 | TRBV6-6 | .
CASSQRGTPRGEQFF | TGCGCCAGCAGCCAGCGCGGGACTCCCAGGGGGGAGCAGTTCTTC | . | TRBJ2-1 | TRBV4-3 | .
CASSYWDRGDEQFF | TGTGCCAGCAGTTACTGGGACAGGGGGGATGAGCAGTTCTTC | . | TRBJ2-1 | TRBV6-6 | TRBD1
CATSRGNSPPQPQHF | TGTGCCACCAGCAGAGGTAACAGCCCACCCCAGCCCCAGCATTTT | . | TRBJ1-5 | TRBV15 | .
CASSYLAGDVDEQFF | TGTGCCAGCAGTTACTTAGCGGGAGATGTCGATGAGCAGTTCTTC | . | TRBJ2-1 | TRBV6-5 | TRBD2
CASSFGQNTEAFF | TGTGCCAGCAGTTTTGGGCAGAACACTGAAGCTTTCTTT | . | TRBJ1-1 | TRBV27 | .
CASSQVPGRRETQYF | TGTGCCAGCAGCCAAGTCCCCGGGAGGCGGGAGACCCAGTACTTC | . | TRBJ2-5 | TRBV14 | TRBD2
CASSKDRLNQPQHF | TGTGCCAGCAGTAAGGACAGGTTAAATCAGCCCCAGCATTTT | . | TRBJ1-5 | TRBV5-6 | TRBD1